One sample yielded the 21 T cell receptor beta chains listed below, sequenced in a study of T cells after yellow fever vaccination. Using its own MiXCR run on the 5' RACE reads, TCRdb lists one record per CDR3 protein. The data hold 230,000 or so distinct CDR3 sequences, with 5.5% to 8.5% observed a single time. Sequenced here: CD4+ T cells sorted from PBMCs, sampled on the day of the yellow fever booster vaccination. These TCRs come from a young man who received the YFV17D yellow fever vaccine.

This clonotype was recorded at least ten times. The chain recombines TRBV7-9 with TRBJ2-1, with 7 nucleotides matching TRBD2. The CDR3 runs 18 residues. V shed 1 base, J shed 1 base, and the junction held 10 bases outside the gene matches. Germline CDR1 is SEHNR and CDR2 is FQNEAQ (reference sequence). The CDR3 loop reads CASSLGVLSGTSYNEQFF. CDR3 bases: TGTGCCAGCAGCTTAGGTGTTTTGAGCGGGACGTCCTACAATGAGCAGTTCTTC.

This clonotype was observed many times. This rearrangement joins TRBV20-1 to TRBJ2-1, with D perhaps matching TRBD1 or TRBD2 (5 bases each). CDR3 length: 12 residues. CDR1 is DFQATT, CDR2 SNEGSKA, per germline (reference sequence). Trimming removed 4 bases from V and 9 bases from J, with 13 bases in between. CDR3 loop: CSATGGGSEQFF. CDR3 coding DNA: TGCAGTGCTACCGGTGGGGGAAGTGAGCAGTTCTTC.

The chain joins TRBV12-3 or TRBV12-4 to TRBJ2-1, with 8 nucleotides matching TRBD2. Trimming took 4 bases from V and 9 from J; bases not matched to a gene: 11. This CDR3 contains 15 residues. The CDR3 sequence is CASSSPGLVLSEQFF. The CDR3 bases are TGTGCCAGCAGTTCGCCGGGACTAGTCTTGAGTGAGCAGTTCTTC.

In its sample, this clonotype was seen a few times. The chain has TRBV5-6 and TRBJ2-7; TRBD1 agrees at 7 bases. After removal of 4 bases from V and 5 bases from J, the junction contained 12 bases not matched to a gene. The CDR3 extends over 15 amino acids. CDR1 is SGHDT, CDR2 YYEEEE, per germline. CDR3 DNA sequence: TGTGCCAGCAGCGTCAGATCGACAGGGCCCAACGAGCAGTACTTC. It codes for CASSVRSTGPNEQYF.

Ten or more counts support this clonotype. J is TRBJ1-2 and V is TRBV7-9; D not resolved. V was pared by 4 bases and J by 3 bases, with 6 bases between. Germline loops: CDR1 SEHNR, CDR2 FQNEAQ (reference sequence). CDR3 length equals 12 residues. This CDR3 reads CASSSQDYGYTF. The CDR3, as DNA: TGTGCCAGCAGCTCCCAGGACTATGGCTACACCTTC.

In this sample, this clonotype turned up a few times. The CDR3 region has the DNA TGTGCCAGCAGGCGTGTGGACGTTAATGAGCAGTTCTTC. Translating it yields CASRRVDVNEQFF. The rearrangement uses TRBV27 and TRBJ2-1; D gene ambiguous. Looked up from germline, CDR1 is MNHEY and CDR2 is SMNVEV (reference sequence). The V and J ends lost 6 bases and 7 bases respectively, with 13 bases between them. The CDR3 consists of 13 residues.

This clonotype was counted at least ten times. The CDR3 nucleotides read TGCGCCAGCAGCTTGGGGCGCACCGGGGAGCTGTTTTTT. Protein product: CASSLGRTGELFF. The chain employs TRBV5-1 and TRBJ2-2, with unresolved D. The germline V gene has CDR1 SGHRS and CDR2 YFSETQ. V was clipped by 0 bases and J by 4 bases, with 4 bases between them. The CDR3 runs 13 residues. The variable domain in full, completed from reference TRBV5-1 and TRBJ2-2, reads KAGVTQTPRYLIKTRGQQVTLSCSPISGHRSVSWYQQTPGQGLQFLFEYFSETQRNKGNFPGRFSGRQFSNSRSEMNVSTLELGDSALYLCASSLGRTGELFFGEGSRLTVL.

This clonotype came up a few times. This chain links TRBV7-2 with TRBJ2-4; perhaps TRBD2 as D (6 bases). V lost 4 bases to trimming and J lost 6 bases, with 19 bases between them. The CDR3 is 16 amino acids. Germline V gene data show CDR1 as SGHTA and CDR2 as FQGNSA. CDR3 amino acids: CASSWVSGFLGNIQYF. CDR3 coding DNA: TGTGCCAGCAGCTGGGTTAGCGGATTCTTGGGAAACATTCAGTACTTC.

The V and J genes are TRBV20-1 and TRBJ1-2; 7 bases line up with TRBD1. Losses at the gene ends were 3 bases for V and 7 bases for J; bases not matched to a gene: 2. CDR1 is DFQATT, CDR2 SNEGSKA, per germline (reference sequence). The CDR3 runs to 11 residues. CDR3 coding DNA: TGCAGTGCTAGTAGGGGGCCTGGCTACACCTTC. Translating it yields CSASRGPGYTF.

This clonotype was detected only a few times. The chain uses TRBV12-3 or TRBV12-4 and TRBJ1-5; 8 nucleotides align to TRBD1. Trimming cost V 6 bases and J 4 bases; bases outside gene matches: 5. This CDR3 region has 14 residues. CDR3 DNA sequence: TGTGCCAGCAGACGACAGGGGTGGAATCAGCCCCAGCATTTT. Protein sequence: CASRRQGWNQPQHF.

V and J are TRBV2 and TRBJ2-7, with TRBD2 identical over 8 bases. V shed 4 bases and J 4 bases; nucleotides not matched to a gene: 12. Germline CDR1 SNHLY, CDR2 FYNNEI. The CDR3 is 16 amino acids. CDR3: CASSAFGAGARYEQYF. CDR3 bases: TGTGCCAGCAGTGCGTTCGGAGCGGGAGCCCGGTACGAGCAGTACTTC.

Many counts were recorded for this clonotype. This chain joins TRBV20-1 and TRBJ2-3, with 8 bases aligning to TRBD2. The CDR3 is 19 amino acids. CDR1 is DFQATT and CDR2 is SNEGSKA in the germline V gene (reference sequence). The ends lost 0 bases at V and 2 bases at J; junction bases unmatched: 16. The CDR3 region has the DNA TGCAGTGCTAGAGACCCCTCACCCGCGGGACTAGATCACACAGATACGCAGTATTTT. Translating gives CSARDPSPAGLDHTDTQYF.

This clonotype was observed many times. The J gene is TRBJ2-3, the V gene TRBV4-3; 9 bases agree with TRBD1. The trim removed 4 bases at V and 4 bases at J, leaving 12 bases unmatched. CDR1 and CDR2 from the germline V gene are LGHNA and YSLEER. The length of the CDR3 is 17 residues. For the CDR3, the DNA is TGCGCCAGCAGCCGGGGGACAGGGTCTTCGCTCGCAGATACGCAGTATTTT. Translation gives CASSRGTGSSLADTQYF.

Worth noting for this clonotype: At one end the junction does not follow the germline gene, possibly because of a read error. The chain combines TRBV3-1 with TRBJ1-1; D remains ambiguous. Germline loops: CDR1 LGHDT, CDR2 YNNKEL (reference sequence). The CDR3 runs 15 residues. As DNA, the CDR3 is TGTGCCAGCACCCAAGATTTACATTCGAACACTGAAGCTTTCTTT. Encoded protein: CASTQDLHSNTEAFF.

This clonotype was seen many times. The chain employs TRBV7-2 and TRBJ2-1, with TRBD2 matching over 7 bases. This CDR3 has 14 amino acids. Germline lookup yields CDR1 SGHTA and CDR2 FQGNSA. V gave up 5 bases and J gave up 10 bases; unmatched junction bases: 11. The CDR3 region has the DNA TGTGCCAGCAGCACCGAACTAGCGACCCTGGAGCAGTTCTTC. This encodes CASSTELATLEQFF.

This clonotype has ten or more counts. The chain uses TRBV7-9 and TRBJ1-1; D remains unclear. Germline lookup yields CDR1 SEHNR and CDR2 FQNEAQ (reference sequence). The CDR3 has 11 amino acids. The V end lost 6 bases, the J end lost 7 bases, and 9 bases lay between the germline ends. CDR3 amino acids: CASSPQVEAFF. The DNA for the CDR3 is TGTGCCAGCAGTCCTCAGGTTGAAGCTTTCTTT.

The V and J genes are TRBV4-3 and TRBJ2-1, with D unclear. The V end lost 5 bases, the J end lost 3 bases, and 8 bases lay between the germline ends. Germline values: CDR1 LGHNA, CDR2 YSLEER. The CDR3 totals 13 residues. CDR3 protein: CASSLIGYNEQFF. As DNA, the CDR3 is TGCGCCAGCAGCTTAATTGGCTACAATGAGCAGTTCTTC.

The chain carries TRBV3-1 and TRBJ2-5; D gene ambiguous. CDR1 and CDR2 from the germline V gene are LGHDT and YNNKEL (reference sequence). The V end was cut by 4 bases, the J end by 6 bases, with 12 bases between. The length of the CDR3 is 13 residues. The CDR3: CASSLPTEKTQYF. In nucleotides, the CDR3 is TGTGCCAGCAGCCTTCCAACAGAGAAGACCCAGTACTTC.

This clonotype was counted many times. This chain links TRBV5-1 with TRBJ2-1; 9 bases match TRBD2. CDR1 is SGHRS and CDR2 is YFSETQ in the germline V gene. The CDR3 sequence is 16 residues long. Trimming took 0 bases from V and 7 from J; bases not matched to a gene: 8. The CDR3 spells CASSLDAGTSLNEQFF. The CDR3 DNA sequence: TGCGCCAGCAGCTTGGACGCCGGGACTAGCCTTAATGAGCAGTTCTTC.

The rearrangement uses TRBV5-1 and TRBJ2-7; TRBD1 agrees at 7 bases. J was trimmed by 5 bases and V by 1 base; bases with no gene match: 3. The CDR3 runs 13 residues. Germline loops: CDR1 SGHRS, CDR2 YFSETQ. In DNA form, the CDR3 reads TGCGCCAGCAGCTTGAGACAGGGCCACGAGCAGTACTTC. Translated: CASSLRQGHEQYF.

This clonotype was detected a few times. This chain connects TRBV20-1 to TRBJ1-1, with a weak D call TRBD1 (5 bases). Germline V gene sequence: CDR1 DFQATT, CDR2 SNEGSKA (reference sequence). This CDR3 is 12 amino acids long. Trimming took off 3 bases at V and 5 bases at J, with 10 bases between the two ends. CDR3 sequence: CSARSGATEAFF. CDR3 nucleotides: TGCAGTGCTAGGTCTGGGGCGACTGAAGCTTTCTTT.